What follows are 20 T cell receptor beta chains derived from one specimen sequenced in a study of blood T cell repertoires in COVID-19. Clones were sequenced by immunoSEQ multiplex PCR, and TCRdb holds only the in-frame ones, with some missing. The repertoire holds some 180,000 clones, with more than 70% as singletons. The specimen was PBMCs or T cells enriched from blood (not recorded which). The receptors were sampled from a man between 35 and 55 years old who had recovered from COVID-19.

This clone has only a few counts. The chain joins TRBV19 to TRBJ2-6; TRBD1 aligns across 7 bases. V lost 6 bases and J lost 0; bases outside the gene matches: 14. Germline V gene lookup returns CDR1 LNHDA and CDR2 SQIVND (reference sequence). The CDR3 has 19 amino acids. The CDR3 DNA sequence: TGTGCCAGTAGCAGAAAAGCCGGGACAGCGAGCTCTGGGGCCAACGTCCTGACTTTC. Residues: CASSRKAGTASSGANVLTF.

V and J are TRBV13 and TRBJ1-1; D might be TRBD1 (5 bases). The germline V gene encodes CDR1 PRHDT and CDR2 FYEKMQ (reference sequence). There are 14 residues in the CDR3. V gave up 0 bases and J gave up 4 bases, with 9 bases separating them. The CDR3 DNA reads TGTGCCAGCAGCTTAGGCCTGGGGGGCACTGAAGCTTTCTTT. This codes for CASSLGLGGTEAFF. The complete variable domain, with remaining parts taken from reference TRBV13 and TRBJ1-1, reads AAGVIQSPRHLIKEKRETATLKCYPIPRHDTVYWYQQGPGQDPQFLISFYEKMQSDKGSIPDRFSAQQFSDYHSELNMSSLELGDSALYFCASSLGLGGTEAFFGQGTRLTVV.

This clone was found once. The rearrangement uses TRBV3-1 (or the pseudogene TRBV3-2) and TRBJ2-5, with D maybe TRBD2 (5 bases). Germline V gives CDR1 LGHDT, CDR2 YNNKEL (reference sequence). Trimming took off 2 bases at V and 9 bases at J, with 7 bases between the two ends. The CDR3 runs 11 residues. Written as DNA, the CDR3 is TGTGCCAGCAGCCAATCCGGGGCCCAGTACTTC. Protein sequence: CASSQSGAQYF.

This clone was detected only once. The CDR3 DNA reads TGTGCCAGCAGTCAGACTCTCGAGCAGTACTTC. As protein: CASSQTLEQYF. The chain is built from TRBV12-3 or TRBV12-4 and TRBJ2-7; D ambiguous. V was clipped by 5 bases and J by 6 bases, with 8 bases between them. The CDR3 sequence is 11 residues long.

The chain has TRBV11-2 and TRBJ1-3; D is unresolved. Germline V gives CDR1 SGHAT, CDR2 FQNNGV. Between the trimmed V and J ends, which lost 0 bases and 4 bases, there was a span of 7 bases. The CDR3 has 14 residues. The CDR3 coding sequence is TGTGCCAGCAGCTTAGATCGGGGAGGAAACACCATATATTTT. It encodes CASSLDRGGNTIYF.

The genes are TRBV5-6 and TRBJ2-7; D might be TRBD2 (5 bases). The germline V and J ends were trimmed by 1 base and 7 bases, with 12 bases remaining between them. The CDR3 totals 13 residues. Germline values: CDR1 SGHDT, CDR2 YYEEEE. DNA of the CDR3: TGTGCCAGCAGCTTGCTAGCAGCGGCTGAGCAGTACTTC. Its protein product is CASSLLAAAEQYF.

The chain recombines TRBV25-1 with TRBJ2-7, with D perhaps TRBD1 (5 bases). This CDR3 contains 13 residues. The germline V gene has CDR1 MGHDK and CDR2 SYGVNS. Trimming left V 4 bases short and J 2 bases short, with 9 bases between. DNA for the CDR3: TGTGCCAGCAGTGCAGGACAACCCTACGAGCAGTACTTC. Protein: CASSAGQPYEQYF.

There are a few counts of this clone. CDR3 DNA sequence: TGTGCCAGCAGCCGTACTAGCTCGCAAAACATTCAGTACTTC. Translating gives CASSRTSSQNIQYF. V usage is TRBV11-2 and J usage is TRBJ2-4; tentative D call: TRBD2 (6 bases). Germline CDR1 reads SGHAT; CDR2 reads FQNNGV. The CDR3 extends over 14 amino acids. V lost 5 bases to trimming and J lost 5 bases, with 13 bases between them. Complete variable domain (other parts from reference TRBV11-2 and TRBJ2-4): EAGVAQSPRYKIIEKRQSVAFWCNPISGHATLYWYQQILGQGPKLLIQFQNNGVVDDSQLPKDRFSAERLKGVDSTLKIQPAKLEDSAVYLCASSRTSSQNIQYFGAGTRLSVL.

CDR3 loop: CASSFKTGTDTQYF. The CDR3 region has the DNA TGTGCCAGCAGTTTCAAGACAGGCACAGATACGCAGTATTTT. This chain uses TRBV6-6 with TRBJ2-3; tentatively, D is TRBD1 (5 bases). From germline, CDR1 is MNHNY and CDR2 SVGAGI (reference sequence). The CDR3 has 14 amino acids. V was trimmed by 4 bases and J by 1 base, leaving 9 bases between them.

V usage is TRBV30 and J usage is TRBJ1-2, with 9 nucleotides matching TRBD1. Germline CDR1 is GTSNPN and CDR2 is SVGIG (reference sequence). The ends lost 7 bases at V and 0 bases at J; junction bases unmatched: 3. The CDR3 has 13 residues. The CDR3 nucleotides read TGTGCCTCACAGGGGGCGGCTAACTATGGCTACACCTTC. Translated, it gives CASQGAANYGYTF.

The V and J genes are TRBV24-1 and TRBJ2-7; the match to TRBD1 covers 12 bases. CDR1 and CDR2 from the germline V gene are KGHDR and SFDVKD. The CDR3 runs to 15 residues. V trimming: 3 bases; J trimming: 4 bases; junction bases outside the gene matches: 3. The CDR3, as DNA: TGTGCCACCAGTGATGGGACAGGGGGCAAATACGAGCAGTACTTC. Its protein product is CATSDGTGGKYEQYF.

This chain joins TRBV7-8 and TRBJ1-4; D unclear. The V gene lost 5 bases and the J gene lost 3 bases, with 22 bases spanning the gap. The germline CDR1 and CDR2 sequences are SGHVS and FQNEAQ. The CDR3 runs 18 residues. CDR3 protein: CASSPGISFEWANEKLFF. CDR3 nucleotide sequence: TGTGCCAGCAGCCCAGGTATCTCTTTCGAGTGGGCTAATGAAAAACTGTTTTTT.

The CDR3 is CASSSGTGGEGTEAFF. CDR3 nucleotides: TGTGCCAGCAGCTCCGGGACAGGGGGAGAGGGCACTGAAGCTTTCTTT. The genes are TRBV7-2 and TRBJ1-1; 11 positions agree with TRBD1. This CDR3 comprises 16 residues. Looked up from germline, CDR1 is SGHTA and CDR2 is FQGNSA. With V trimmed by 4 bases and J by 4 bases, 8 bases remained unmatched.

This chain links TRBV19 with TRBJ1-4, with D perhaps matching TRBD1 (6 bases). The ends were cut back, 5 bases at V and 2 bases at J, with 15 bases in the middle. The CDR3 spans 16 residues. CDR1 and CDR2 (germline): LNHDA, SQIVND (reference sequence). The CDR3 region has the DNA TGTGCCAGTAGTTCGTGGGACATGTCCACTAATGAAAAACTGTTTTTT. As protein: CASSSWDMSTNEKLFF.

The chain combines TRBV9 with TRBJ1-2; 8 bases match TRBD1. The CDR3 runs 13 residues. Looked up from germline, CDR1 is SGDLS and CDR2 is YYNGEE. The ends lost 3 bases at V and 8 bases at J; junction bases unmatched: 6. The chain's CDR3 is CASSDGQGVGYTF. In DNA form, the CDR3 reads TGTGCCAGCAGCGATGGACAGGGCGTCGGCTACACCTTC.

The chain has TRBV11-3 and TRBJ2-5; D unclear. Germline V lookup: CDR1 SGHNT, CDR2 YENEEA. The V end lost 6 bases, the J end lost 1 base, and 9 bases lay between the germline ends. The CDR3 spans 13 residues. The chain's CDR3 is CASSYGGQETQYF. CDR3 bases: TGTGCCAGCAGTTACGGCGGCCAAGAGACCCAGTACTTC.

A few counts support this clone. The chain employs TRBV5-1 and TRBJ1-1; D uncertain. The V end was cut by 4 bases, the J end by 4 bases, with 17 bases between. Germline V CDR1 and CDR2: SGHRS, YFSETQ. This CDR3 contains 15 residues. CDR3 in DNA: TGCGCCAGCAGCCCGGCCTTTTCAGGAGGCACTGAAGCTTTCTTT. It codes for CASSPAFSGGTEAFF.

V is TRBV30 and J is TRBJ1-1; 7 bases are shared with TRBD1. Germline trimming cut 5 bases from V and 1 base from J; bases unmatched to any gene: 4. The length of the CDR3 is 13 residues. Germline-derived CDR1 and CDR2 are GTSNPN and SVGIG (reference sequence). The CDR3 DNA reads TGTGCCTGGGTCGGACAGGCGAACACTGAAGCTTTCTTT. Its protein is CAWVGQANTEAFF.

The CDR3 nucleotides are TGTGCCAGCAGCCCGTATCCTCGCACAGATACGCAGTATTTT. This sequence encodes CASSPYPRTDTQYF. The V gene is TRBV14, the J gene TRBJ2-3, with D uncertain. The CDR3 is 14 residues long. Germline CDR1 is SGHDN and CDR2 is FVKESK. Trimming shortened V by 4 bases and J by 1 base, and 9 bases separated the two germline ends.

Turning to this clone: One end of the junction fails to match germline, which may point to a read error. The chain is built from TRBV6-1 and TRBJ1-2; D is undetermined. The CDR3 is made up of 14 amino acids. Germline V gene sequence: CDR1 MNHNS, CDR2 SASEGT. CDR3 nucleotide sequence: TGTGCCAGCAGCGAAGGATCCGGTTCTAGCGGCTACACCTTC. Residues: CASSEGSGSSGYTF.